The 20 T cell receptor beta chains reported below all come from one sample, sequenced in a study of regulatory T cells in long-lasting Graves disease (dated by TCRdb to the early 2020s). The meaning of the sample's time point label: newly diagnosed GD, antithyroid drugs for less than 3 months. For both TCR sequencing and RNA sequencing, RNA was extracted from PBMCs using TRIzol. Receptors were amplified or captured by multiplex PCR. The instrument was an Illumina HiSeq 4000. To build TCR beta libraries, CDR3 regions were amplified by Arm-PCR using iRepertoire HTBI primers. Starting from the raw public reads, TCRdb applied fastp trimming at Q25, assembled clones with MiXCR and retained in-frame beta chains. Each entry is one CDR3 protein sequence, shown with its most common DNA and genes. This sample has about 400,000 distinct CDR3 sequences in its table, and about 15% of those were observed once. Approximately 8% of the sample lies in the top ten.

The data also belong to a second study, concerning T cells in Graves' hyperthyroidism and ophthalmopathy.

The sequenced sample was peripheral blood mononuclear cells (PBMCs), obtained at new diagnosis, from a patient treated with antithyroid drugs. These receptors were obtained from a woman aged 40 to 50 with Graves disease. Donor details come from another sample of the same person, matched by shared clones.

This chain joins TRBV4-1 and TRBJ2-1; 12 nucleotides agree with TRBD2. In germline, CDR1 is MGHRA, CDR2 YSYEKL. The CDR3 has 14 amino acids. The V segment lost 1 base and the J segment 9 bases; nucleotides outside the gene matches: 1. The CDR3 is CASSQGLAGVEQFF. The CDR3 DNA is TGCGCCAGCAGCCAAGGACTAGCGGGAGTTGAGCAGTTCTTC.

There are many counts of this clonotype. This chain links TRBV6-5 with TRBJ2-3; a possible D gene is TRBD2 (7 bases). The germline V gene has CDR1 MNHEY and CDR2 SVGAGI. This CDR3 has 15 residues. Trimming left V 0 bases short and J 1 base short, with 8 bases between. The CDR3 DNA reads TGTGCCAGCAGTTACTCCGGGGGGCGCACAGATACGCAGTATTTT. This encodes CASSYSGGRTDTQYF.

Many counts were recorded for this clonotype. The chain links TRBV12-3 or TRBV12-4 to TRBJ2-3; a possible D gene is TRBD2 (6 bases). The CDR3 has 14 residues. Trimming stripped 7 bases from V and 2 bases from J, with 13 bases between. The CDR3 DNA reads TGTGCCAGCACCCGGGACTCCAACACAGATACGCAGTATTTT. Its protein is CASTRDSNTDTQYF.

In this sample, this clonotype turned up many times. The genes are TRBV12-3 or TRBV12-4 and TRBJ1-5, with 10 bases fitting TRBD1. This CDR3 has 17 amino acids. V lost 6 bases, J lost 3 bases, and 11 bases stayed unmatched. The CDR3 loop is CASSRETGGIDNQPQHF. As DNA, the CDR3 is TGTGCCAGCAGCCGTGAGACAGGGGGCATTGACAATCAGCCCCAGCATTTT.

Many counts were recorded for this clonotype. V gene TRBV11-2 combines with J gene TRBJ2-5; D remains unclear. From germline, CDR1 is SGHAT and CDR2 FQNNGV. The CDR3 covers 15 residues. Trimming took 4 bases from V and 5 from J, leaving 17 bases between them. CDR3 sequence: CASSSHPYTPETQYF. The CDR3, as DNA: TGTGCCAGCAGCTCACATCCCTACACACCGGAGACCCAGTACTTC. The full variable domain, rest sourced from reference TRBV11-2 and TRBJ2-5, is EAGVAQSPRYKIIEKRQSVAFWCNPISGHATLYWYQQILGQGPKLLIQFQNNGVVDDSQLPKDRFSAERLKGVDSTLKIQPAKLEDSAVYLCASSSHPYTPETQYFGPGTRLLVL.

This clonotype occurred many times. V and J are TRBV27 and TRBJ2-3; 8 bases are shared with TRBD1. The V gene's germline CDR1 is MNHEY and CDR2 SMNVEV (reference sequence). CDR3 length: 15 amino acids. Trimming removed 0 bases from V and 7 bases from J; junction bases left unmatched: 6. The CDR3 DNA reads TGTGCCAGCAGTTTATCGGGACAGGCTTCCTATACGCAGTATTTT. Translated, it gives CASSLSGQASYTQYF.

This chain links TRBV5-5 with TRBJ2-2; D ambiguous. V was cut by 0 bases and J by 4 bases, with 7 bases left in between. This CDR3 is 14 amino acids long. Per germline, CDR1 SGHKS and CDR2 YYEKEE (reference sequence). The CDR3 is CASSLGARTGELFF. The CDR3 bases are TGTGCCAGCAGCTTGGGGGCTCGCACCGGGGAGCTGTTTTTT.

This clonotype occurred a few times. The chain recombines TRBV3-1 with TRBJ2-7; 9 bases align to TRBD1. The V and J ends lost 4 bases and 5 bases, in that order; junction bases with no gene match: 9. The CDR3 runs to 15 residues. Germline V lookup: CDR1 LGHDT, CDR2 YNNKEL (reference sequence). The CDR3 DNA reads TGTGCCAGCAGCCCCCGGGACAGGGCCCCCAACGAGCAGTACTTC. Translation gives CASSPRDRAPNEQYF.

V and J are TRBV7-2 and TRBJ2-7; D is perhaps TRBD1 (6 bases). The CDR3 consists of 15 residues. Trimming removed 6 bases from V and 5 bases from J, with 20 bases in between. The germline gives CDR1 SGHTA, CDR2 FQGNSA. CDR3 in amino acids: CASSSYPNRVNEQYF. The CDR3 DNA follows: TGTGCCAGCAGTTCATACCCGAACAGGGTAAACGAGCAGTACTTC. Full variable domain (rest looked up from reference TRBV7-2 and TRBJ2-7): GAGVSQSPSNKVTEKGKDVELRCDPISGHTALYWYRQSLGQGLEFLIYFQGNSAPDKSGLPSDRFSAERTGGSVSTLTIQRTQQEDSAVYLCASSSYPNRVNEQYFGPGTRLTVT.

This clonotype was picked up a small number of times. The CDR3 sequence: CSARDPGTGNTIYF. The CDR3 nucleotides read TGCAGTGCTAGAGATCCAGGAACTGGAAACACCATATATTTT. The chain uses TRBV20-1 and TRBJ1-3; D unclear. With 0 bases removed from V and 2 bases from J, the gap between germline ends came to 8 bases. CDR1 is DFQATT and CDR2 is SNEGSKA in the germline V gene (reference sequence). The CDR3 loop spans 14 amino acids.

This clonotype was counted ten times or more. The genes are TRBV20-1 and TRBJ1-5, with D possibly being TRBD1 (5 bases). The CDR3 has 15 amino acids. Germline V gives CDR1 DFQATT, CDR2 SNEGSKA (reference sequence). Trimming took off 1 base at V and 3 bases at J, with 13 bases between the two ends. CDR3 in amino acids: CSARGGRGDNQPQHF. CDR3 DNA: TGCAGTGCTAGAGGGGGCCGTGGGGACAATCAGCCCCAGCATTTT.

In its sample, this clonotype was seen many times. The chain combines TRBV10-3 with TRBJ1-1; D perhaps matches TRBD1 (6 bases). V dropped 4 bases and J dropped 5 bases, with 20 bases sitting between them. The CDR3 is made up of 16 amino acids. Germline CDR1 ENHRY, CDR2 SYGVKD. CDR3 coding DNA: TGTGCCATCAGTGGACCGGTGTGGGGGGCGAGGACTGAAGCTTTCTTT. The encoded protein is CAISGPVWGARTEAFF.

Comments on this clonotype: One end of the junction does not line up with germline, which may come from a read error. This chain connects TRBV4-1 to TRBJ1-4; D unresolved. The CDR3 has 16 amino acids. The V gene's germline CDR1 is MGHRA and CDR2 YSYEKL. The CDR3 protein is CASSQANVATNGKLFF. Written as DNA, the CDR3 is TGCGCCAGCAGCCAGGCCAACGTTGCAACTAATGGAAAACTGTTTTTT.

The CDR3 region has the DNA TGTGCCAGCAGCTCACAGGGACCTTCCTACAATGAGCAGTTCTTC. This sequence encodes CASSSQGPSYNEQFF. The chain carries TRBV7-3 and TRBJ2-1, with D perhaps TRBD1 (6 bases). This CDR3 has 15 amino acids. Germline CDR1 reads SGHTA; CDR2 reads FQGTGA. V lost 4 bases to trimming and J lost 1 base, with 11 bases between them.

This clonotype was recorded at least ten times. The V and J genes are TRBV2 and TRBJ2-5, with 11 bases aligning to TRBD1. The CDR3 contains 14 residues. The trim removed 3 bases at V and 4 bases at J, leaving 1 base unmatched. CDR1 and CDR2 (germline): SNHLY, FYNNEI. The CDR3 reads CASSEDRGLETQYF. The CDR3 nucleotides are TGTGCCAGCAGTGAGGACAGGGGGCTAGAGACCCAGTACTTC. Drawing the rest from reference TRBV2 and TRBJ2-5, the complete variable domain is EPEVTQTPSHQVTQMGQEVILRCVPISNHLYFYWYRQILGQKVEFLVSFYNNEISEKSEIFDDQFSVERPDGSNFTLKIRSTKLEDSAMYFCASSEDRGLETQYFGPGTRLLVL.

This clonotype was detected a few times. In DNA, the CDR3 is TGTGCCAGCAGGAAGCAGGCCGGCTCCTACGAGCAGTACTTC. It specifies CASRKQAGSYEQYF. The rearrangement joins TRBV27 to TRBJ2-7; D not resolved. Germline V gene lookup returns CDR1 MNHEY and CDR2 SMNVEV (reference sequence). The V end was cut by 6 bases, the J end by 0 bases, with 12 bases between. The CDR3 covers 14 residues.

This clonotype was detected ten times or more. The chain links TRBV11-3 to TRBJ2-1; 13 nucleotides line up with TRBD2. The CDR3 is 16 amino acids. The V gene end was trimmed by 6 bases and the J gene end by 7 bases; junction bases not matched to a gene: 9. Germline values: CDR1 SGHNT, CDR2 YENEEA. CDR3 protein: CASRPWTSGSENEQFF. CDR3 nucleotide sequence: TGTGCCAGCAGGCCCTGGACTAGCGGGAGTGAGAATGAGCAGTTCTTC. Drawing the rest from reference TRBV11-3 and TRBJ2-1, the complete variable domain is EAGVVQSPRYKIIEKKQPVAFWCNPISGHNTLYWYLQNLGQGPELLIRYENEEAVDDSQLPKDRFSAERLKGVDSTLKIQPAELGDSAVYLCASRPWTSGSENEQFFGPGTRLTVL.

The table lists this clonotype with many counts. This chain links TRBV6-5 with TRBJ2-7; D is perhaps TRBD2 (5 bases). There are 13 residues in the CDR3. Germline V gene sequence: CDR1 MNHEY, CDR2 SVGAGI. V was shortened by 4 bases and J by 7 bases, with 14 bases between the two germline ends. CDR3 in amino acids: CASSSISVYEQYF. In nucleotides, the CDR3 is TGTGCCAGCAGTTCCATTAGCGTTTATGAGCAGTACTTC.

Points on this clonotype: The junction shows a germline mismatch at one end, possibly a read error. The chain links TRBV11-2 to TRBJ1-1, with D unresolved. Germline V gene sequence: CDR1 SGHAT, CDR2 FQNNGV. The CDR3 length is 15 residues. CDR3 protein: CASSSGRGKRTGAFF. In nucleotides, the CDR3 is TGTGCCAGCAGCTCGGGGAGAGGGAAGCGGACTGGAGCTTTCTTT.

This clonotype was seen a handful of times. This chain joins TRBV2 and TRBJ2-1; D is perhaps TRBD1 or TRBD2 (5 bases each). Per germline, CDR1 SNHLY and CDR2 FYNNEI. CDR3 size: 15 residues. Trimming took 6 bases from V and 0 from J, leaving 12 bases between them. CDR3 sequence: CASRDTSSSYNEQFF. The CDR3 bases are TGTGCCAGCAGGGACACTAGTTCCTCCTACAATGAGCAGTTCTTC.